These 5 T cell receptor beta chains originate from one sample sequenced in a study of post-analysis software for immune sequencing data. Tagging with unique molecular identifiers was a feature of the TCR beta cDNA libraries. In TCRdb, the PCR reads were re-called with MiXCR into one record per CDR3 protein. This table has approximately 690,000 distinct CDR3 sequences, roughly three fifths appearing once. Their antigen targets remain unknown. Broader study findings: In patients, TRBV5-6, TRBV5-1 and TRBV20-1 belonged to about five TRBV segments found more frequently than in controls.

The sample consisted of blood. These receptors all stem from a girl aged 2-10 years with multiple sclerosis.

J is TRBJ2-1 and V is TRBV20-1; 14 nucleotides align to TRBD2. Losses at the gene ends were 7 bases for V and 12 bases for J; bases not matched to a gene: 5. Per the germline V gene, CDR1 is DFQATT and CDR2 is SNEGSKA (reference sequence). CDR3 length: 12 amino acids. The CDR3 bases are TGCAGTGGAGGGACTAGCGGGAGTTCGCAGTTCTTC. It is translated as CSGGTSGSSQFF.

The chain has TRBV20-1 and TRBJ2-1, with 10 nucleotides matching TRBD2. The germline V gene encodes CDR1 DFQATT and CDR2 SNEGSKA (reference sequence). CDR3 length equals 16 residues. The trim removed 0 bases at V and 4 bases at J, leaving 6 bases unmatched. CDR3 nucleotide sequence: TGCAGTGCTAGAGACTTGACTAGCGGGCCTTACAATGAGCAGTTCTTC. The encoded protein is CSARDLTSGPYNEQFF.

The chain employs TRBV5-1 and TRBJ2-1, with 14 bases lining up with TRBD2. CDR3 size: 15 residues. Germline assignment: CDR1 SGHRS and CDR2 YFSETQ. V lost 7 bases, J lost 6 bases, and 6 bases stayed unmatched. The CDR3, as DNA: TGCGCCAGCTCAACGACTAGCGGGAGGGCCAATGAGCAGTTCTTC. Amino acids: CASSTTSGRANEQFF.

The V and J genes are TRBV20-1 and TRBJ2-1; 13 bases match TRBD2. The germline gives CDR1 DFQATT, CDR2 SNEGSKA (reference sequence). V lost 0 bases and J lost 4; bases outside the gene matches: 6. This CDR3 is built from 17 residues. The CDR3 nucleotides read TGCAGTGCTAGAGATCGGGGGACTAGCGGGGCGTACAATGAGCAGTTCTTC. Its protein is CSARDRGTSGAYNEQFF.

This clonotype has a handful of counts. The V gene is TRBV7-9, the J gene TRBJ2-5, with D perhaps assigned TRBD1 or TRBD2 (5 bases each). CDR3 length: 14 amino acids. The ends were cut back, 5 bases at V and 7 bases at J, with 17 bases in the middle. In germline, CDR1 is SEHNR, CDR2 FQNEAQ (reference sequence). The CDR3, as DNA: TGTGCCAGCAGCCCGGGACCCGAAATAGGGACCCAGTACTTC. Protein sequence: CASSPGPEIGTQYF.